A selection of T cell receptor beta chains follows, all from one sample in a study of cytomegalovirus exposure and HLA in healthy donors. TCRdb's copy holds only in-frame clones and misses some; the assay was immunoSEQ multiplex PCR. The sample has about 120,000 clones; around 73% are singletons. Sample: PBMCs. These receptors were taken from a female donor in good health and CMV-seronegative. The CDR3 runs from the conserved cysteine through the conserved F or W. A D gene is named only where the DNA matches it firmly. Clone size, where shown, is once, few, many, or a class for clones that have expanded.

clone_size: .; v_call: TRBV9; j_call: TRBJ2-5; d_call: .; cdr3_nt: TGTGCCAGCAGTGAAGAGGGTCGGACTCAAGAGACCCAGTACTTC; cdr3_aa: CASSEEGRTQETQYF
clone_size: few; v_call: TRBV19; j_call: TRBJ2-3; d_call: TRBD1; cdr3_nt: TGTGCCACTCGGCCGGGACAGGAGACAGATACGCAGTATTTT; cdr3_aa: CATRPGQETDTQYF
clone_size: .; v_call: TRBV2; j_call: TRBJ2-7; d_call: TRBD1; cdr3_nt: TGTGCCACCACCCCAGACAGGGGGACGTACGAGCAGTACTTC; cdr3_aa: CATTPDRGTYEQYF
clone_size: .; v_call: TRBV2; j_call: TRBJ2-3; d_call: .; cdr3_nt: TGTGCCAGCCGTTTAGAAGATACGCAGTATTTT; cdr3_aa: CASRLEDTQYF
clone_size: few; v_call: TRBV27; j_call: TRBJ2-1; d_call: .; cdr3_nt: TGTGCCAGCAGTGGGTCGGAGAGCTCCTACAATGAGCAGTTCTTC; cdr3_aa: CASSGSESSYNEQFF
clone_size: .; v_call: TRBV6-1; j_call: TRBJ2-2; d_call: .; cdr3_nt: TGTGCCAGCAGCCCCATCGGGGACGGGGAGCTGTTTTTT; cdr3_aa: CASSPIGDGELFF
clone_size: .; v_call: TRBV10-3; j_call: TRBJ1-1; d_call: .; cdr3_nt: TGTGCCATCAGTGAGCCGGCCAGGGCTGACACTGAAGCTTTCTTT; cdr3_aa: CAISEPARADTEAFF
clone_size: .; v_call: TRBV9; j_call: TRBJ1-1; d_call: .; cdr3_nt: TGTGCCAGCAGCGTAGACCCGACTCCCGAGGGAGCTTTCTTT; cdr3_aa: CASSVDPTPEGAFF
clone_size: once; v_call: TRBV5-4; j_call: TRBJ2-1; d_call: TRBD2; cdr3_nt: TGTGCCAGCAGCTTAGGGACTAGCGGGAGGGGCTATGAGCAGTTCTTC; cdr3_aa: CASSLGTSGRGYEQFF
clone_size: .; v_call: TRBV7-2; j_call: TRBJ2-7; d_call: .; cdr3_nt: TGTGCCAGCAGCGTATCCTACGAGCAGTACTTC; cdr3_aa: CASSVSYEQYF
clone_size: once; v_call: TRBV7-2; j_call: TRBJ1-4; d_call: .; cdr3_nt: TGTGCCAGCAGCCCGCTCGGGACACCGACAACTAATGAAAAACTGTTTTTT; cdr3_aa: CASSPLGTPTTNEKLFF
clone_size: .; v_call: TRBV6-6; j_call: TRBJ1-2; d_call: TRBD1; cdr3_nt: TGTGCCAGCAGACTCAAACAGGACAGGGGTGGCTACACCTTC; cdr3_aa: CASRLKQDRGGYTF
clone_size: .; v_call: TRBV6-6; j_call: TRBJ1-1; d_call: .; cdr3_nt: TGTGCCAGCAAGGTGCAGGGGTCGACTGAAGCTTTCTTT; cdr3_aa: CASKVQGSTEAFF
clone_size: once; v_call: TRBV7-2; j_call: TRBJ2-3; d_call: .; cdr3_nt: TGTGCCAGCAGCTTAATGCAGGCAGATACGCAGTATTTT; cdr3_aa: CASSLMQADTQYF
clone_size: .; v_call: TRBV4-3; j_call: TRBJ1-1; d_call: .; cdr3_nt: TGCGCCAGCAGCCAAGGGGTAGGGGCCGGGACTGAAGCTTTCTTT; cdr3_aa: CASSQGVGAGTEAFF
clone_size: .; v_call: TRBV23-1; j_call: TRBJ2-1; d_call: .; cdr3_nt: TGCGCCAGCAGTCAATCGCGGTTCTTC; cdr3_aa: CASSQSRFF
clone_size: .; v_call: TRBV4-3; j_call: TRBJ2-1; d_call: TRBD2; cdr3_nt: TGCGCCAGCAGCCTCCTTTTTGGGGCGGGAGCTGAGCAGTTCTTC; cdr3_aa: CASSLLFGAGAEQFF
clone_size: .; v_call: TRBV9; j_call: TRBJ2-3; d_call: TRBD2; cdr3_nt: TGTGCCAGCAGCGTAGGGGGAAGCGGGACGACTCCAGATACGCAGTATTTT; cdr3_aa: CASSVGGSGTTPDTQYF
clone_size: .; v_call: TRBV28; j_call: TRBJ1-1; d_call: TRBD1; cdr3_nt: TGTGCCAGCAGTTTACCGGGACAGGGGGGTCGGGCTTTCTTT; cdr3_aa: CASSLPGQGGRAFF
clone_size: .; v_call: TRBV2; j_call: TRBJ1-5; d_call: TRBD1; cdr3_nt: TGTGCCAGCAACATCGACAGGGGCGGGGGGCCCCAGCATTTT; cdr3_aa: CASNIDRGGGPQHF
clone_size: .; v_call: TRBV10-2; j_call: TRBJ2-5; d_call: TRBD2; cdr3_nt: TGCGCCAGCAGTGAGTTCACTAGCGAAGATGGGACCCAGTACTTC; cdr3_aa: CASSEFTSEDGTQYF
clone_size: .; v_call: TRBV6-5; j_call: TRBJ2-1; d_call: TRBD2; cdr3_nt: TGTGCCAGCAGTTACTCCCCTAGCGGGTTAGACAATGAGCAGTTCTTC; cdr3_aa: CASSYSPSGLDNEQFF
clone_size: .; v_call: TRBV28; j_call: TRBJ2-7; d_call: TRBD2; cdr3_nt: TGTGCCAGCAGCCTAGCCGGGACTAGCGTAAGGAGCTCCTACGAGCAGTACTTC; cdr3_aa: CASSLAGTSVRSSYEQYF
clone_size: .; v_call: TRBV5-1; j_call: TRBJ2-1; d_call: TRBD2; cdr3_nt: TGCGCCAGCAGCAGGGAGGGTAGCGGGACCCCGTTGCAGTTCTTC; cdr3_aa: CASSREGSGTPLQFF
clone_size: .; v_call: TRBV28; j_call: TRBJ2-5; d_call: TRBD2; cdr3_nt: TGTGCCAGCAGTTTCTCCGGGACTAGCCTAGAGACCCAGTACTTC; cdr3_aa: CASSFSGTSLETQYF
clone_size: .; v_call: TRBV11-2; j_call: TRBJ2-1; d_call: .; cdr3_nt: TGTGCCAGCAGCCCGAGCGGAAGCTCCTACAATGAGCAGTTCTTC; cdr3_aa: CASSPSGSSYNEQFF
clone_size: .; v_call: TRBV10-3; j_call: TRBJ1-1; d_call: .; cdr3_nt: TGTGCCATCAGTGAGGAGGGAGGCACTGAAGCTTTCTTT; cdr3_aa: CAISEEGGTEAFF
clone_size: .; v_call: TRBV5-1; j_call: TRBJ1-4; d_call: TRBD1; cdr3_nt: TGCGCCAGCAACCTTAGGGGGCGAACTAATGAAAAACTGTTTTTT; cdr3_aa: CASNLRGRTNEKLFF
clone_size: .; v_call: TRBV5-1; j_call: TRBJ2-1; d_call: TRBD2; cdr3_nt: TGCGCCAGCAGCTCAACCCTAGCGGCCAGCTCCTACAATGAGCAGTTCTTC; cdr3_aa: CASSSTLAASSYNEQFF
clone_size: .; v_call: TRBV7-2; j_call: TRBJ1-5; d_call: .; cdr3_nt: TGTGCCAGCAGCCCAGGTTCCTACAATCAGCCCCAGCATTTT; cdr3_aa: CASSPGSYNQPQHF
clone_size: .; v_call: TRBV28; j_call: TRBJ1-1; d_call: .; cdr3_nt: TGTGCCAGCATCTCGCACCAAGGGGGGGGCACTGAAGCTTTCTTT; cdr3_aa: CASISHQGGGTEAFF
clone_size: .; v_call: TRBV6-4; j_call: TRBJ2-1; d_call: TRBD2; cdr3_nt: TGTGCCAGCAGACCTATAGCGGGAGGGCTGCGGAATGAGCAGTTCTTC; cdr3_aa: CASRPIAGGLRNEQFF
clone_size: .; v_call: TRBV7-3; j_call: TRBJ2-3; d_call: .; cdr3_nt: TGTGCCAGCAGCTTATCTTTCACAGATACGCAGTATTTT; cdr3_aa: CASSLSFTDTQYF
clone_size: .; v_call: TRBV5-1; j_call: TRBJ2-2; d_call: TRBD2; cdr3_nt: TGCGCCAGCAGCCATCGACTAGCTGACACCGGGGAGCTGTTTTTT; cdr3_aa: CASSHRLADTGELFF
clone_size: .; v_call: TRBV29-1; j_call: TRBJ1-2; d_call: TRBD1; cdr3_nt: TGCAGCGTTGAAGATCACAGGGGTAACTATGGCTACACCTTC; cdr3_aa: CSVEDHRGNYGYTF
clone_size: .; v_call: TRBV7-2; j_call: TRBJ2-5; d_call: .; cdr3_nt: TGTGCCAGCAGCTACGGGACTCCGGCTGGCGAGACCCAGTACTTC; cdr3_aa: CASSYGTPAGETQYF
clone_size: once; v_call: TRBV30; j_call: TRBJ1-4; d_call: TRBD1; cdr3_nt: TGTGCCTGGAGTGCGCTGGGACAGGGTGACGAAAAACTGTTTTTT; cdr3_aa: CAWSALGQGDEKLFF
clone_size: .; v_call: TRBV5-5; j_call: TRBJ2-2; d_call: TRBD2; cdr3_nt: TGTGCCAGCAGCCCGGGGACTAGCGGGAGGGTGAGCACCGGGGAGCTGTTTTTT; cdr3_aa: CASSPGTSGRVSTGELFF
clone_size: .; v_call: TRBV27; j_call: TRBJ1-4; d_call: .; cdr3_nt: TGTGCCAGCAGTTACGGGGGGACAACTAATGAAAAACTGTTTTTT; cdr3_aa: CASSYGGTTNEKLFF
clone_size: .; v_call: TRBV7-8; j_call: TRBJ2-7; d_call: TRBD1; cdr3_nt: TGTGCCAGCAGCTTAGGGGACAGGGGGTCCTACGAGCAGTACTTC; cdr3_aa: CASSLGDRGSYEQYF
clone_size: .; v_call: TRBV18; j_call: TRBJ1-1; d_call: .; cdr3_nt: TGTGCCAGCTCAGGGGCCCTCAACACTGAAGCTTTCTTT; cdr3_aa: CASSGALNTEAFF
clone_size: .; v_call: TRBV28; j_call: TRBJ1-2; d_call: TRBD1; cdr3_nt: TGTGCCAGCAGTAGTACAGGGGGCAATGGCTACACCTTC; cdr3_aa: CASSSTGGNGYTF
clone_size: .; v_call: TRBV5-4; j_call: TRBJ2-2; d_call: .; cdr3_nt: TGTGCCAGCAGCTCACAGGGGGGGGGCACCGGGGAGCTGTTTTTT; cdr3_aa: CASSSQGGGTGELFF
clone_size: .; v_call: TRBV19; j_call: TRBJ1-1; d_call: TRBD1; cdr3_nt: TGTGCCAGTAGTGTGACAGGGGAGACCTTAGGCACTGAAGCTTTCTTT; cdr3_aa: CASSVTGETLGTEAFF
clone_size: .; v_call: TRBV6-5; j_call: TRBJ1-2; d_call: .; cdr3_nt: TGTGCCAGCAGTAGTCCGGGGAACTATGGCTACACCTTC; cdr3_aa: CASSSPGNYGYTF
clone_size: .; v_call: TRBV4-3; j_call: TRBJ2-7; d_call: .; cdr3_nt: TGCGCCAGCAGCCAAGCTGGGGGCAGTTCTCCCGAGCAGTACTTC; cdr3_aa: CASSQAGGSSPEQYF
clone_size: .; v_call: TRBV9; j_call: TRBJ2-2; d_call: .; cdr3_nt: TGTGCCAGCAGCGTAGACGGCAGGGTTGACACCGGGGAGCTGTTTTTT; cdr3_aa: CASSVDGRVDTGELFF
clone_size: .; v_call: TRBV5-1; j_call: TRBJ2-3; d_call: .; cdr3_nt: TGCGCCAGCAGCTTGGCCGGGTCCCCTACTAGCACAGATACGCAGTATTTT; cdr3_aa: CASSLAGSPTSTDTQYF
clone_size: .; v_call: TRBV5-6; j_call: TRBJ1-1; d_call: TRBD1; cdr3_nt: TGTGCCAGCAGCGTGGACAGGTGGCGGAACACTGAAGCTTTCTTT; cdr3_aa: CASSVDRWRNTEAFF
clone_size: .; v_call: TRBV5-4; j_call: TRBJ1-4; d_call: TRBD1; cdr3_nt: TGTGCCAGCAGCTCCCAGGGGGCGAAGGGTGAAAAACTGTTTTTT; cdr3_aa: CASSSQGAKGEKLFF
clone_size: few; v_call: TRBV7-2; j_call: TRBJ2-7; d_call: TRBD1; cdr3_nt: TGTGCCAGCAGCTTAAGCGGACAGGCATCCTACGAGCAGTACTTC; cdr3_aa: CASSLSGQASYEQYF
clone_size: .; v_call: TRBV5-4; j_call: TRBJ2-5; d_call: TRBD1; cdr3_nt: TGTGCCAGCAGCTACAGGGGAACAGAGACCCAGTACTTC; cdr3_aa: CASSYRGTETQYF
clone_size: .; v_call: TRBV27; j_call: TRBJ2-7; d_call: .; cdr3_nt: TGTGCCAGCAGATGGGTACAGAGCTCCTACGAGCAGTACTTC; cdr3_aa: CASRWVQSSYEQYF
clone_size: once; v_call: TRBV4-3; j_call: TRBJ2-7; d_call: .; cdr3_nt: TGCGCCAGCAGCCAAGATCAATGGAGGGGGCCTGGGGAGCAGTACTTC; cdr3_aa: CASSQDQWRGPGEQYF
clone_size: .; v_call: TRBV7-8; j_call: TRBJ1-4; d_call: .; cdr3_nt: TGTGCCAGCAGCCCCCCCGGGACAAGGAATGAAAAACTGTTTTTT; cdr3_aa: CASSPPGTRNEKLFF